This TCR beta chain was sequenced in a study of CD8 T cells in ankylosing spondylitis. Overall study findings and caveats: In ankylosing spondylitis patients, matched synovial fluid reportedly showed significant enrichment of disease-linked clones. What appeared characteristic of ankylosing spondylitis blood was a TCR beta motif of several highly homologous variants.

Trimming pared 5 bases from V and 0 bases from J, leaving 12 bases between. The CDR3 is made up of 15 amino acids. Germline loops: CDR1 MNHEY, CDR2 SMNVEV (reference sequence). 5'-RACE, quantitative and with molecular barcodes, yielded the TCR beta libraries. TCRdb independently ran MiXCR on the 5' RACE reads; one entry per CDR3 protein. The top ten clones hold 6.5% to 7% of a sample with about 540,000 distinct CDR3 sequences, 10% to 15% of them seen once. Remarks on this clonotype: The target antigen is unknown.

The V call is TRBV27, the J call TRBJ2-3; D assignment may be TRBD1 or TRBD2 (5 bases each). The sequencing sample was made of blood, either unsorted or a sorted T cell fraction (not recorded which). The TCR comes from a male donor with ankylosing spondylitis. CDR3 in DNA: TGTGCCAGCAGTGGTAAGAGGGGAAGCACAGATACGCAGTATTTT. It specifies CASSGKRGSTDTQYF.